The rows below give T cell receptor beta chains drawn from one sample of a study of cytomegalovirus exposure and HLA in healthy donors. Sequencing was performed with immunoSEQ multiplex PCR; in TCRdb, only in-frame clones are kept and a portion is missing. This table has about 61,000 clones, 89% appearing once. Sequenced: PBMCs. Receptor source: a man aged 30-40 years in good health and CMV-seropositive. Each CDR3 is given with its conserved first and last residue.

>TRBV5-1|TRBJ1-2
CASSPTGRGGNGYTF
>TRBV11-1|TRBJ2-4
CASSRGGTENIQYF
>TRBV25-1|TRBJ2-7
CASSEARGSSYEQYF
>TRBV6-1|TRBJ2-7
CASSENAGSYEQYF
>TRBV28|TRBJ2-2
CASSLRSGADTGELFF
>TRBV29-1|TRBJ2-7
CSVLAEMSSYEQYF
>TRBV27|TRBJ2-1
CASSLHRGEQFF
>TRBV28|TRBJ1-2
CASSLGTGYGYTF
>TRBV5-5|TRBJ1-1
CASSLGHMNTEAFF
>TRBV28|TRBJ1-3
CASSQGVTGNTIYF
>TRBV7-9|TRBJ1-2
CASSLDEGNYGYTF
>TRBV11-3|TRBJ1-3
CASSSRRSSGNTIYF
>TRBV5-1|TRBJ2-5
CASSSAGGQETQYF
>TRBV7-2|TRBJ2-1
CASSLAGTASSYNEQFF
>TRBV6-4|TRBJ2-2
CASSDRGGANTGELFF
>TRBV9|TRBJ2-5
CASSPRGASGRGETQYF
>TRBV25-1|TRBJ1-1
CASSEAGGVEAFF
>TRBV18|TRBJ1-5
CASSPRGNQPQHF
>TRBV7-3|TRBJ1-5
CASSAQGNQPQHF
>TRBV13|TRBJ1-1
CASSSGHLNTEAFF
>TRBV5-1|TRBJ2-1
CASSLEEVRSEQFF
>TRBV19|TRBJ2-7
CASSMGGRPSYEQYF
>TRBV19|TRBJ2-2
CASSIPGITGELFF
>TRBV27|TRBJ2-1
CASSSDSGSSYNEQFF
>TRBV7-9|TRBJ2-7
CASSLTTGTYEQYF
>TRBV14|TRBJ2-1
CASSQTNVGHEQFF
>TRBV6-5|TRBJ1-2
CASSQRTGVIYGYTF
>TRBV28|TRBJ1-5
CATLGTLSNQPQHF
>TRBV6-6|TRBJ1-2
CASSPSRGDYGYTF
>TRBV30|TRBJ2-1
CAWKPAGGPNEQFF
>TRBV5-1|TRBJ2-3
CASSPGGRAGTDTQYF
>TRBV19|TRBJ2-2
CASRPGTSGTIGELFF
>TRBV18|TRBJ1-3
CASSPNTGGDGNTIYF
>TRBV9|TRBJ2-7
CASSLGLASPTYEQYF
>TRBV27|TRBJ2-1
CASSATRTSGRNEQFF
>TRBV14|TRBJ1-1
CASSQDLDTEAFF